A selection of T cell receptor beta chains follows, all from one sample in a study of OX40 agonist ivuxolimab in advanced cancers. TCRdb's table, derived via immunoSEQ multiplex PCR, lists solely in-frame clones and lacks some. The sample yields roughly 73,000 clones, approximately 86% seen once. Source: CD4+ or CD8+ T cells sorted from blood, taken in a trial of the OX40 agonist ivuxolimab. The receptors were gathered from an adult with an advanced solid tumor such as melanoma, head and neck, liver or kidney cancer. Each CDR3 is given with its conserved first and last residue. D genes are given only for firm matches. Clone size is shown for a subset of rows, as once, few, many or a class of expanded clone.

V	size	J	length	D	DNA	CDR3
TRBV11-2	-	TRBJ2-5	18	TRBD2	TGTGCCAGCAGCCTCCTTCCGGGACTAGCAGCCATCCAAGAGACCCAGTACTTC	CASSLLPGLAAIQETQYF
TRBV5-8	-	TRBJ1-2	15	TRBD1	TGTGCCAGCAGCGCAATTCTAACAGGGGTCTATGGCTACACCTTC	CASSAILTGVYGYTF
TRBV6-6	once	TRBJ2-5	14	-	TGTGCCAGCAGTTACTCCAGCGACCAAGAGACCCAGTACTTC	CASSYSSDQETQYF
TRBV28	-	TRBJ1-3	16	-	TGTGCCAGCAGTTCCTCCCGGACTGTGTCTGGAAACACCATATATTTT	CASSSSRTVSGNTIYF
TRBV11-2	-	TRBJ1-6	18	-	TGTGCCAGCAGCTTAGGGCGGTACGGGAGCTCCTATAATTCACCCCTCCACTTT	CASSLGRYGSSYNSPLHF
TRBV28	once	TRBJ2-1	15	-	TGTGCCAGCAGATTAATAGGGGGGGAGGTAGTTGAGCAGTTCTTC	CASRLIGGEVVEQFF
TRBV7-2	-	TRBJ2-5	13	-	TGTGCCAGCAGCCCGGGACGGACAGAGACCCAGTACTTC	CASSPGRTETQYF
TRBV30	-	TRBJ1-2	12	-	TGTGCCTGGAGGGTGGGGACGGGGGGCTACACCTTC	CAWRVGTGGYTF
TRBV28	-	TRBJ2-7	12	-	TGTGCCAGCAGTTTATCCTGGATCTCGCAGTACTTC	CASSLSWISQYF
TRBV19	-	TRBJ2-1	15	TRBD2	TGTGCCAGTACCCCCCCGGCGGGAGGGCCAGCTGAGCAGTTCTTC	CASTPPAGGPAEQFF
TRBV7-2	-	TRBJ2-1	14	TRBD1	TGTGCCAGCAGCTCGACAGGGGCAAACAATGAGCAGTTCTTC	CASSSTGANNEQFF
TRBV6-5	-	TRBJ2-1	13	-	TGTGCCTCCCCCGGGCGCTCCTACAATGAGCAGTTCTTC	CASPGRSYNEQFF
TRBV9	-	TRBJ2-1	16	TRBD2	TGTGCCAGCAGCTTATTAAAGCGGGGGGACGTCAATGAGCAGTTCTTC	CASSLLKRGDVNEQFF
TRBV5-4	-	TRBJ2-1	12	-	TGTGCCAGCAGCTTGGAACTAGCAGAGCAGTTCTTC	CASSLELAEQFF
TRBV7-9	-	TRBJ2-1	13	-	TGTGCCAGCAGCTTAGGATTTGGGGATGAGCAGTTCTTC	CASSLGFGDEQFF
TRBV30	-	TRBJ1-1	14	-	TGTGCCTGGAGTGTCCGGGGCGCGGGCACTGAAGCTTTCTTT	CAWSVRGAGTEAFF
TRBV19	-	TRBJ1-3	15	TRBD1	TGTGCCAGCTGGGACAGAATTCGCTCTGGAAACACCATATATTTT	CASWDRIRSGNTIYF
TRBV5-1	-	TRBJ2-7	14	TRBD1	TGCGCCAGCAGCACCCGGGACAGGGCCTACGAGCAGTACTTC	CASSTRDRAYEQYF
TRBV5-1	-	TRBJ1-3	15	TRBD1	TGCGCCAGCAGCTCAGGGGGCAGGCCTGGAAACACCATATATTTT	CASSSGGRPGNTIYF
TRBV5-5	-	TRBJ1-4	14	-	TGTGCCAGCAGACCGGACGAGGAAAATGAAAAACTGTTTTTT	CASRPDEENEKLFF
TRBV14	few	TRBJ1-2	12	-	TGTGCCAGCAGCCAATTAAACTATGGCTACACCTTC	CASSQLNYGYTF
TRBV6-6	-	TRBJ2-3	15	TRBD2	TGTGCCAGCGGGGATAGCGGGAGAGGCACAGATACGCAGTATTTT	CASGDSGRGTDTQYF
TRBV5-1	-	TRBJ1-1	17	-	TGCGCCAGCCCCTGGGGGGGCGCTGCGATAATGAACACTGAAGCTTTCTTT	CASPWGGAAIMNTEAFF
TRBV7-9	-	TRBJ1-4	15	-	TGTGCCAGCCGCAACTCGGGGCAGGGTGGGGAAAAACTGTTTTTT	CASRNSGQGGEKLFF
TRBV28	-	TRBJ1-1	13	-	TGTGCCACCAAATACACGGGGAACACTGAAGCTTTCTTT	CATKYTGNTEAFF
TRBV28	-	TRBJ2-7	15	-	TGTGCCAGCACCACAGGGGCTAGCGGCTCCTACGAGCAGTACTTC	CASTTGASGSYEQYF
TRBV10-3	few	TRBJ1-5	13	-	TGTGCCATCAGTGACGCTTACAATCAGCCCCAGCATTTT	CAISDAYNQPQHF
TRBV6-5	once	TRBJ2-2	12	-	TGTGCCAGCGGGAGAAACACCGGGGAGCTGTTTTTT	CASGRNTGELFF
TRBV4-2	-	TRBJ1-3	20	-	TGTGCCAGCAGCCACCTCCGACAGAGAGACCTCTTGGACTCTGGAAACACCATATATTTT	CASSHLRQRDLLDSGNTIYF
TRBV7-2	-	TRBJ2-7	16	TRBD2	TGTGCCAGCAGCCGGGTGGGGACTAGCGGGGGCTACGAGCAGTACTTC	CASSRVGTSGGYEQYF
TRBV28	-	TRBJ2-3	17	TRBD2	TGTGCCAGCAGTTTATGGGAAATAGCGGGGGACGGAGATACGCAGTATTTT	CASSLWEIAGDGDTQYF
TRBV10-3	-	TRBJ2-7	14	TRBD1	TGTGCCATCAAGGAGGGACAGGAATTTTACGAGCAGTACTTC	CAIKEGQEFYEQYF
TRBV14	-	TRBJ2-3	18	TRBD2	TGTGCCAGCAGCCAAGTGGCCGGGACTAGCGGGAGCACAGATACGCAGTATTTT	CASSQVAGTSGSTDTQYF
TRBV18	-	TRBJ1-1	15	TRBD1	TGTGCCAGCTCATTCAGGGGGACACCTAACACTGAAGCTTTCTTT	CASSFRGTPNTEAFF
TRBV5-6	-	TRBJ1-3	13	-	TGTGCCAGCAGCCCCGGACGGGGAAACACCATATATTTT	CASSPGRGNTIYF
TRBV6-1	once	TRBJ2-7	14	TRBD2	TGTGCCAGCAGGCTAGCGGGAGGTTTCCACGAGCAGTACTTC	CASRLAGGFHEQYF
TRBV21-1	-	TRBJ1-1	14	-	TGTGCCACCACGTCACTGCATAAGAACACTGAAGCTTTCTTT	CATTSLHKNTEAFF
TRBV7-3	-	TRBJ2-6	12	-	TGTGCCAGCAGCTCTGGGGCCAACGTCCTGACTTTC	CASSSGANVLTF
TRBV18	-	TRBJ2-7	17	TRBD2	TGTGCCAGCTCACCACCGGGGGCTAGCGGGAACTCCTACGAGCAGTACTTC	CASSPPGASGNSYEQYF
TRBV30	-	TRBJ1-1	14	-	TGTGCCTGCCTTTCCCTGGGTGTGAACACTGAAGCTTTCTTT	CACLSLGVNTEAFF
TRBV5-1	-	TRBJ2-6	18	-	TGCGCCAGCAGCTTGGCTACCCTAGGATTCACTGGGGCCAACGTCCTGACTTTC	CASSLATLGFTGANVLTF
TRBV9	-	TRBJ1-5	14	-	TGTGCCAGCAGCTGGGGGGCTAGCAATCAGCCCCAGCATTTT	CASSWGASNQPQHF
TRBV7-3	-	TRBJ2-7	14	TRBD1	TGTGCCAGCAGCCCGGGACAGGGGAACTACGAGCAGTACTTC	CASSPGQGNYEQYF
TRBV6-6	-	TRBJ2-5	13	-	TGTGCCAGCAGTAATCGGGAGTTCGGGACCCAGTACTTC	CASSNREFGTQYF
TRBV7-3	few	TRBJ2-1	14	-	TGTGCCAGCAGCCCGTCGGGGGGCCGGGATGAGCAGTTCTTC	CASSPSGGRDEQFF
TRBV29-1	-	TRBJ2-7	12	-	TGCAGCGTGGTGAGGGGCTCCTACGAGCAGTACTTC	CSVVRGSYEQYF
TRBV7-2	-	TRBJ2-7	16	TRBD1	TGTGCCAGCAGCTTAGACAGGGGGCTGAGCTCCTACGAGCAGTACTTC	CASSLDRGLSSYEQYF
TRBV11-3	-	TRBJ2-1	14	-	TGTGCCAGCAGCTTGCCGGGACTGAAAGACGGGCAGTTCTTC	CASSLPGLKDGQFF
TRBV19	-	TRBJ2-4	9	-	TGTGCCAGTACCCAAACTCAGTACTTC	CASTQTQYF
TRBV7-9	-	TRBJ1-2	13	-	TGTGCCAGCAGCTTTCAGGGGTCGAGTGGCTACACCTTC	CASSFQGSSGYTF
TRBV7-3	-	TRBJ2-3	14	TRBD2	TGTGCCAGCAGCTTAGGGACTAGCGGGAGTACGCAGTATTTT	CASSLGTSGSTQYF